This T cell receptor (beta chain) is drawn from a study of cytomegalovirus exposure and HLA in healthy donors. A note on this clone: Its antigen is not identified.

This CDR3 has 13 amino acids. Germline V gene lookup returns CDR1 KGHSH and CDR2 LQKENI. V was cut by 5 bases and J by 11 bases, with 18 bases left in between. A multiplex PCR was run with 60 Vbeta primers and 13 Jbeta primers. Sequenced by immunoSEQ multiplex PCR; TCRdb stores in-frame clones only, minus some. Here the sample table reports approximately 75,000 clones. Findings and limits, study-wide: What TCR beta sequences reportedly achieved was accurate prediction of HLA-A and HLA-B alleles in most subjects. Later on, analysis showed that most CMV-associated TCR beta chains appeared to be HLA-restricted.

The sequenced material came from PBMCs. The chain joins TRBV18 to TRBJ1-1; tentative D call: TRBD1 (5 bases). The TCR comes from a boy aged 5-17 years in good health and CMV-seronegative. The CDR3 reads CASSVQGGRGAFF. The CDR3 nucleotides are TGTGCCAGCTCAGTCCAGGGCGGTAGGGGTGCTTTCTTT.